This is a list of T cell receptor beta chains from one sample in a study of somatic mutations in cytotoxic T cells in rheumatoid arthritis. Produced via immunoSEQ multiplex PCR; TCRdb's table is partial and in-frame only. The repertoire holds 15,000 to 20,000 clones, with almost 85% as singletons. The sample consisted of CD8+ T cells sorted from blood. The origin of the receptors is a woman in her forties or fifties with rheumatoid arthritis. The CDR3 runs from the conserved cysteine through the conserved F or W. D genes are given only for firm matches. Size values are once, few and many counts, or a class for expanded clones, and some rows have none.

d_call: -
v_call: TRBV11-3
j_call: TRBJ2-7
clone_size: -
cdr3_aa: CASSPGSSYEQYF
cdr3_nt: TGTGCCAGCAGTCCTGGTAGCTCCTACGAGCAGTACTTC

d_call: TRBD2
v_call: TRBV5-6
j_call: TRBJ2-5
clone_size: -
cdr3_aa: CASSLASGSLETQYF
cdr3_nt: TGTGCCAGCAGCTTGGCTAGCGGGAGTTTGGAGACCCAGTACTTC

d_call: -
v_call: TRBV19
j_call: TRBJ1-1
clone_size: few
cdr3_aa: CASGRAPNTEAFF
cdr3_nt: TGTGCCAGTGGCCGGGCCCCGAACACTGAAGCTTTCTTT

d_call: TRBD1
v_call: TRBV7-9
j_call: TRBJ1-4
clone_size: -
cdr3_aa: CASSPGTGTEKLFF
cdr3_nt: TGTGCCAGCAGCCCCGGGACAGGGACTGAAAAACTGTTTTTT

d_call: -
v_call: TRBV27
j_call: TRBJ1-1
clone_size: -
cdr3_aa: CASSLDGSEAFF
cdr3_nt: TGTGCCAGCAGCCTGGACGGGTCAGAAGCTTTCTTT

d_call: TRBD1
v_call: TRBV4-1
j_call: TRBJ2-3
clone_size: few
cdr3_aa: CASSGSSSGQGAGTDTQYF
cdr3_nt: TGCGCCAGCAGCGGATCCTCTTCGGGACAGGGGGCTGGTACAGATACGCAGTATTTT

d_call: -
v_call: TRBV27
j_call: TRBJ2-3
clone_size: -
cdr3_aa: CASSLDTGRTDTQYF
cdr3_nt: TGTGCCAGCAGTTTAGATACCGGCCGCACAGATACGCAGTATTTT

d_call: -
v_call: TRBV4-3
j_call: TRBJ2-2
clone_size: -
cdr3_aa: CASSQGSGELFF
cdr3_nt: TGCGCCAGCAGCCAGGGGAGCGGGGAGCTGTTTTTT

d_call: TRBD1
v_call: TRBV7-6
j_call: TRBJ2-7
clone_size: -
cdr3_aa: CASSSSGTGEYEQYF
cdr3_nt: TGTGCCAGCAGCTCTTCCGGGACAGGGGAATACGAGCAGTACTTC

d_call: -
v_call: TRBV11-2
j_call: TRBJ1-3
clone_size: -
cdr3_aa: CASSPGVKGDTIYF
cdr3_nt: TGTGCCAGCAGCCCCGGCGTTAAAGGGGACACCATATATTTT

d_call: -
v_call: TRBV5-6
j_call: TRBJ2-2
clone_size: -
cdr3_aa: CASSLSGWGTGELFF
cdr3_nt: TGTGCCAGCAGCTTGTCGGGGTGGGGGACCGGGGAGCTGTTTTTT

d_call: -
v_call: TRBV28
j_call: TRBJ1-5
clone_size: -
cdr3_aa: CASRDSNQPQHF
cdr3_nt: TGTGCCAGCAGGGATAGCAATCAGCCCCAGCATTTT

d_call: -
v_call: TRBV27
j_call: TRBJ1-1
clone_size: -
cdr3_aa: CASSNSGGGTEAFF
cdr3_nt: TGTGCCAGCAGTAACAGCGGGGGCGGAACTGAAGCTTTCTTT

d_call: TRBD1
v_call: TRBV6-1
j_call: TRBJ2-2
clone_size: -
cdr3_aa: CASSDRQGSFTGELFF
cdr3_nt: TGTGCCAGCAGTGACCGACAGGGGTCTTTCACCGGGGAGCTGTTTTTT

d_call: -
v_call: TRBV2
j_call: TRBJ2-7
clone_size: -
cdr3_aa: CASSDLESGYYEQYF
cdr3_nt: TGTGCCAGCAGTGACCTGGAGAGTGGCTACTACGAGCAGTACTTC

d_call: -
v_call: TRBV27
j_call: TRBJ1-1
clone_size: -
cdr3_aa: CASKTGLNTEAFF
cdr3_nt: TGTGCCAGCAAAACAGGGCTAAACACTGAAGCTTTCTTT

d_call: TRBD1
v_call: TRBV27
j_call: TRBJ1-1
clone_size: -
cdr3_aa: CASSFGRGLVEAFF
cdr3_nt: TGTGCCAGCAGTTTTGGCAGGGGGCTGGTTGAAGCTTTCTTT

d_call: -
v_call: TRBV6-6
j_call: TRBJ1-1
clone_size: -
cdr3_aa: CASRKGTEAFF
cdr3_nt: TGTGCCAGCAGAAAGGGGACTGAAGCTTTCTTT

d_call: -
v_call: TRBV10-3
j_call: TRBJ1-1
clone_size: -
cdr3_aa: CAISEGVGGIGGTEAFF
cdr3_nt: TGTGCCATCAGTGAGGGGGTTGGGGGGATTGGGGGCACTGAAGCTTTCTTT

d_call: -
v_call: TRBV29-1
j_call: TRBJ2-7
clone_size: -
cdr3_aa: CSVGKGRSEQYF
cdr3_nt: TGCAGCGTTGGAAAGGGGAGGTCCGAGCAGTACTTC

d_call: -
v_call: TRBV7-6
j_call: TRBJ2-3
clone_size: once
cdr3_aa: CASSPNVGTDTQYF
cdr3_nt: TGTGCCAGCAGCCCCAATGTCGGTACAGATACGCAGTATTTT

d_call: TRBD1
v_call: TRBV19
j_call: TRBJ1-2
clone_size: -
cdr3_aa: CASSIRGQGLLVYGYTF
cdr3_nt: TGTGCCAGTAGTATAAGGGGACAGGGCCTCTTAGTCTATGGCTACACCTTC

d_call: TRBD2
v_call: TRBV4-3
j_call: TRBJ2-7
clone_size: -
cdr3_aa: CASSQEAGVGFYEQYF
cdr3_nt: TGCGCCAGCAGCCAAGAAGCGGGGGTGGGGTTCTACGAGCAGTACTTC

d_call: -
v_call: TRBV9
j_call: TRBJ1-1
clone_size: once
cdr3_aa: CASSGERAVAFF
cdr3_nt: TGTGCCAGCAGCGGAGAGAGGGCGGTAGCTTTCTTT

d_call: -
v_call: TRBV9
j_call: TRBJ1-5
clone_size: -
cdr3_aa: CASSGGGGPQPQHF
cdr3_nt: TGTGCCAGCAGCGGCGGGGGGGGCCCTCAGCCCCAGCATTTT

d_call: -
v_call: TRBV2
j_call: TRBJ2-1
clone_size: -
cdr3_aa: CASRWISYNEQFF
cdr3_nt: TGTGCCAGCAGGTGGATCTCCTACAATGAGCAGTTCTTC

d_call: -
v_call: TRBV2
j_call: TRBJ2-7
clone_size: -
cdr3_aa: CASSGGPSSYEQYF
cdr3_nt: TGTGCCAGCAGTGGGGGTCCGAGCTCCTACGAGCAGTACTTC

d_call: -
v_call: TRBV27
j_call: TRBJ1-3
clone_size: -
cdr3_aa: CASRGWGASGNTIYF
cdr3_nt: TGTGCCAGCAGGGGCTGGGGGGCTAGTGGAAACACCATATATTTT

d_call: TRBD1
v_call: TRBV6-5
j_call: TRBJ2-1
clone_size: -
cdr3_aa: CASKPGQSYNEQFF
cdr3_nt: TGTGCCAGCAAACCGGGACAGTCTTACAATGAGCAGTTCTTC

d_call: -
v_call: TRBV10-1
j_call: TRBJ1-2
clone_size: medium-sized
cdr3_aa: CATPSGVGWGDGYTF
cdr3_nt: TGCGCCACCCCCTCAGGGGTCGGATGGGGTGATGGCTACACCTTC

d_call: -
v_call: TRBV7-9
j_call: TRBJ1-5
clone_size: -
cdr3_aa: CAIEQVSNQPQHF
cdr3_nt: TGTGCCATCGAGCAGGTTAGCAATCAGCCCCAGCATTTT

d_call: TRBD2
v_call: TRBV5-6
j_call: TRBJ2-7
clone_size: -
cdr3_aa: CASSYWVAGGLDEQYF
cdr3_nt: TGTGCCAGCAGCTATTGGGTGGCGGGGGGGCTCGACGAGCAGTACTTC

d_call: -
v_call: TRBV10-2
j_call: TRBJ1-5
clone_size: -
cdr3_aa: CASRGGSSQHF
cdr3_nt: TGCGCCAGCAGGGGGGGGTCGTCCCAGCATTTT

d_call: TRBD1
v_call: TRBV28
j_call: TRBJ2-7
clone_size: -
cdr3_aa: CASSFGTGDSYEQYF
cdr3_nt: TGTGCCAGCAGTTTCGGGACAGGGGATTCCTACGAGCAGTACTTC

d_call: TRBD2
v_call: TRBV28
j_call: TRBJ2-2
clone_size: -
cdr3_aa: CASSTTGTSGRAFTGELFF
cdr3_nt: TGTGCCAGCAGTACCACCGGGACTAGCGGGAGGGCCTTCACCGGGGAGCTGTTTTTT

d_call: TRBD2
v_call: TRBV4-1
j_call: TRBJ2-2
clone_size: -
cdr3_aa: CASSQGLAGNTGELFF
cdr3_nt: TGCGCCAGCAGCCAGGGACTAGCGGGGAACACCGGGGAGCTGTTTTTT

d_call: -
v_call: TRBV29-1
j_call: TRBJ2-2
clone_size: -
cdr3_aa: CSVEGSELSGELFF
cdr3_nt: TGCAGCGTTGAAGGCAGCGAGTTATCCGGGGAGCTGTTTTTT

d_call: -
v_call: TRBV5-1
j_call: TRBJ1-2
clone_size: -
cdr3_aa: CASSLDGANYGYTF
cdr3_nt: TGCGCCAGCAGCTTGGATGGGGCTAACTATGGCTACACCTTC

d_call: TRBD2
v_call: TRBV9
j_call: TRBJ2-2
clone_size: -
cdr3_aa: CASSVLAQTSGREDGELFF
cdr3_nt: TGTGCCAGCAGCGTGTTGGCTCAGACTAGCGGGAGGGAAGACGGGGAGCTGTTTTTT

d_call: -
v_call: TRBV19
j_call: TRBJ1-5
clone_size: -
cdr3_aa: CARGGVSNQPQHF
cdr3_nt: TGTGCCAGAGGGGGGGTCAGCAATCAGCCCCAGCATTTT

d_call: TRBD1
v_call: TRBV7-9
j_call: TRBJ1-3
clone_size: -
cdr3_aa: CASSYPGQENSGNTIYF
cdr3_nt: TGTGCCAGCAGCTACCCGGGACAGGAAAACTCTGGAAACACCATATATTTT

d_call: -
v_call: TRBV9
j_call: TRBJ2-1
clone_size: -
cdr3_aa: CASSGYTSSYNEQFF
cdr3_nt: TGTGCCAGCAGCGGTTACACCTCATCCTACAATGAGCAGTTCTTC

d_call: -
v_call: TRBV6-5
j_call: TRBJ2-1
clone_size: -
cdr3_aa: CASSLGRSSYNEQFF
cdr3_nt: TGTGCCAGCAGTTTAGGTAGGAGCTCCTACAATGAGCAGTTCTTC

d_call: TRBD2
v_call: TRBV27
j_call: TRBJ2-7
clone_size: -
cdr3_aa: CASSFVAGVYEQYF
cdr3_nt: TGTGCCAGCAGTTTTGTAGCGGGAGTTTACGAGCAGTACTTC

d_call: -
v_call: TRBV6-5
j_call: TRBJ2-5
clone_size: -
cdr3_aa: CASRSVSASETQYF
cdr3_nt: TGTGCCAGCAGAAGCGTGTCGGCGTCAGAGACCCAGTACTTC

d_call: -
v_call: TRBV4-3
j_call: TRBJ2-3
clone_size: -
cdr3_aa: CASSPWVGGDTQYF
cdr3_nt: TGCGCCAGCAGCCCTTGGGTTGGGGGGGATACGCAGTATTTT

d_call: -
v_call: TRBV5-8
j_call: TRBJ2-7
clone_size: -
cdr3_aa: CASSLSGLSYEQYF
cdr3_nt: TGTGCCAGCAGCTTGAGTGGGCTATCCTACGAGCAGTACTTC

d_call: -
v_call: TRBV7-2
j_call: TRBJ2-6
clone_size: -
cdr3_aa: CASSDRDSGANVLTF
cdr3_nt: TGTGCCAGCAGCGACAGAGACTCTGGGGCCAACGTCCTGACTTTC

d_call: -
v_call: TRBV15
j_call: TRBJ1-6
clone_size: -
cdr3_aa: CATRDRYNSPLHF
cdr3_nt: TGTGCCACCCGAGACAGGTATAATTCACCCCTCCACTTT

d_call: TRBD2
v_call: TRBV2
j_call: TRBJ2-3
clone_size: -
cdr3_aa: CASSLGTSRADTQYF
cdr3_nt: TGTGCCAGCAGTCTGGGGACTAGCAGAGCAGATACGCAGTATTTT

d_call: TRBD2
v_call: TRBV6-6
j_call: TRBJ2-1
clone_size: few
cdr3_aa: CASSRTGLAREQFF
cdr3_nt: TGTGCCAGCAGCCGCACGGGACTAGCCCGAGAGCAGTTCTTC

d_call: TRBD1
v_call: TRBV7-9
j_call: TRBJ2-2
clone_size: -
cdr3_aa: CASSPGTGGLDGELFF
cdr3_nt: TGTGCCAGCAGCCCCGGGACAGGGGGTTTAGACGGGGAGCTGTTTTTT

d_call: -
v_call: TRBV19
j_call: TRBJ2-4
clone_size: -
cdr3_aa: CASSIAQGGVAKNIQYF
cdr3_nt: TGTGCCAGTAGTATAGCACAGGGTGGGGTAGCCAAAAACATTCAGTACTTC

d_call: TRBD2
v_call: TRBV4-1
j_call: TRBJ2-7
clone_size: -
cdr3_aa: CASSRPLAGGPPLGEQYF
cdr3_nt: TGCGCCAGCAGCCGGCCCCTAGCGGGGGGGCCCCCTTTAGGCGAGCAGTACTTC

d_call: TRBD1
v_call: TRBV6-5
j_call: TRBJ1-4
clone_size: -
cdr3_aa: CASSTDRGLEKLFF
cdr3_nt: TGTGCCAGCAGCACGGACAGGGGTCTCGAAAAACTGTTTTTT

d_call: TRBD1
v_call: TRBV7-2
j_call: TRBJ1-5
clone_size: once
cdr3_aa: CASSRYRGRNQPQHF
cdr3_nt: TGTGCCAGCAGCCGCTACAGGGGGAGGAATCAGCCCCAGCATTTT

d_call: -
v_call: TRBV28
j_call: TRBJ2-1
clone_size: hyperexpanded
cdr3_aa: CASSHRGGARNEQFF
cdr3_nt: TGTGCCAGCAGCCACCGTGGTGGGGCGAGGAATGAGCAGTTCTTC